This T cell receptor (beta chain) was observed in a study of regulatory T cells in long-lasting Graves disease. Whole-study findings and limits: TRBV28, TRBJ1-2 and TRBJ2-5 were favored in persistent disease.

Construction of TCR beta libraries relied on iRepertoire HTBI primers and on Arm-PCR targeting CDR3 regions. TCRdb re-analysed the multiplex PCR reads in MiXCR, keeping a single row per CDR3 protein. The table records around 430,000 distinct CDR3 sequences, roughly 22% of them present only once. The V gene's germline CDR1 is SGHAT and CDR2 FQNNGV. CDR3 size: 13 residues. The sample's time point: persistent/refractory GD, antithyroid drugs over 5 years with positive TRAb. Extracted PBMC RNA gave rise to the TCR library. Patients came through an endocrinology department, and that department was in Xi'an, China. On this clonotype: What it recognizes is unknown. With a far larger clone one base away, a read error is the likely cause.

V is TRBV11-2 and J is TRBJ1-1, with D hard to call. The sequencing here drew on peripheral blood mononuclear cells (PBMCs), taken when the disease was refractory, from a patient treated with antithyroid drugs. The receptor's source is a female donor with Graves disease. CDR3 DNA: TGTACCAGCAGCTTAGAGCGGGGTGCGGAAGCTTTCTTT. Translating gives CTSSLERGAEAFF.